This TCR beta chain was sequenced in a study of technical replicates of blood from several donors. Some clones are missing from TCRdb's copy, which holds only in-frame ones; the method was immunoSEQ multiplex PCR. Of about 84,000 clones listed, roughly 97% are singletons. There are 12 residues in the CDR3. CDR1 is SQVTM and CDR2 is ANQGSEA in the germline V gene. Losses at the gene ends were 5 bases for V and 3 bases for J; bases not matched to a gene: 2. The sequencing input was T cells isolated from PBMCs. V gene TRBV29-1 combines with J gene TRBJ1-2, with 8 bases fitting TRBD1. The sequence derives from a human donor in good health. The CDR3 loop reads CSVLQGDYGYTF. CDR3 bases: TGCAGCGTTCTACAGGGGGACTATGGCTACACCTTC. Full variable domain (missing parts from reference TRBV29-1 and TRBJ1-2): SAVISQKPSRDICQRGTSLTIQCQVDSQVTMMFWYRQQPGQSLTLIATANQGSEATYESGFVIDKFPISRPNLTFSTLTVSNMSPEDSSIYLCSVLQGDYGYTFGSGTRLTVV.